Below, one T cell receptor (beta chain) is given with its context. The clone's antigen remains unknown. Base qualities are not recorded, but no much larger clone differs from it by a single base. TCRbeta CDR3 regions were amplified from genomic DNA by means of the immunoSEQ Assay, a bias-controlled multiplex PCR. The study's processing was this. The number of nucleated cells in each sample was estimated from the amplification of reference gene primers within the assay. Sequence reads were collapsed and filtered to measure the absolute abundance of every unique TCRbeta CDR3 rearrangement. For each sample, productive Simpson clonality was calculated as the square root of Simpson's diversity index across productive rearrangements. TCRdb re-hosts the immuneACCESS table, in-frame sequences only. Its copies lack some clones; in the studies checked, an unresolved V gene accounts for under half of them, and the cause for the rest is not known. The DNA gave D and trimming, while V, J and clone size come from that table. The sample data list about 210,000 clones, and about 86% of these were observed just once. The ten largest clones capture approximately 6% of the sample.

This record comes from a study of blood T cell repertoires in COVID-19 (TCRdb year 2020). As for the study more broadly: Samples covering the acute and convalescent phases of COVID-19 were provided by collaborators in the United States, Italy and Spain. Nearly every sample came with metadata listing a de-identified subject ID, COVID-19 status, age in years and sex. The samples were drawn from two sources: the first 160 participants of the ongoing ImmuneRACE study, and 1,000 to 1,500 subjects contributed by 6 global collaborators. The prospective study material was composed of cDNA or gDNA derived from T cells, B-cell-depleted T cells, or PBMCs. The repertoires were released in a freely available public database intended as a resource for research on the immune response to SARS-CoV-2. Where available, HLA class I and class II types were obtained from metadata supplied by the sample provider rather than from assay-based typing. The dataset comprised deeply sampled blood TCRbeta repertoires from subjects exposed to, actively infected with, or recovered from COVID-19.

What the study reported, not specific to this receptor: Clinical and demographic metadata were provided uncurated, with the amount varying by source and participant.

Measured from the cysteine to the phenylalanine, the CDR3 is 15 residues long. Only CDR3 DNA is held: 45 bases, read in frame from base 1. As encoded in the germline V gene, CDR1 is SGHDN while CDR2 is FVKESK. Trimming at the junction amounts to 4 bases on V and 1 base on J, and the germline ends lie 12 bases apart. Another Seattle source contributed samples from volunteer blood donors who had recovered from COVID-19. Each collaborating institution followed its own protocols to collect whole blood in K2EDTA tubes. For TCRbeta analysis, collaborator samples were shipped as frozen whole blood, as isolated PBMCs, or as DNA extracted from either sample type.

Sequenced sample: peripheral blood. Recombination linked TRBV14 to TRBJ2-3, with TRBD1 as a weak D call on 6 bases. The TCR originated in a man in his 60s who had recovered from COVID-19. The nucleotide sequence is TGTGCCAGCAGCCCCTCAGGGGCCGGCACAGATACGCAGTATTTT. Its protein is CASSPSGAGTDTQYF.